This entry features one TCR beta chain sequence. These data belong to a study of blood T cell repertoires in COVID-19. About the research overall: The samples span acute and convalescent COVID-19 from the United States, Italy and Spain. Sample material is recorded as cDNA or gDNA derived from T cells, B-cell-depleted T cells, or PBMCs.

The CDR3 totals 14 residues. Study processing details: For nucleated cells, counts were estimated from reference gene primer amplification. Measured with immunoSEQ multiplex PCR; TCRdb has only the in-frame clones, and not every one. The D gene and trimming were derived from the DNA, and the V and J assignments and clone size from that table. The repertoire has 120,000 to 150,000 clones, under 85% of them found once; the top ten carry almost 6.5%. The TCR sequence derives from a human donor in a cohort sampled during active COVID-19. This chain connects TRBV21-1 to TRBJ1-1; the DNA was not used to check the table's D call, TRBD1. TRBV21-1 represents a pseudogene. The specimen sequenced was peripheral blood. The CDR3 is CASSRMTGFDVCFF. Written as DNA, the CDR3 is TGTGCCAGCAGCAGGATGACAGGGTTCGATGTGTGTTTCTTT.